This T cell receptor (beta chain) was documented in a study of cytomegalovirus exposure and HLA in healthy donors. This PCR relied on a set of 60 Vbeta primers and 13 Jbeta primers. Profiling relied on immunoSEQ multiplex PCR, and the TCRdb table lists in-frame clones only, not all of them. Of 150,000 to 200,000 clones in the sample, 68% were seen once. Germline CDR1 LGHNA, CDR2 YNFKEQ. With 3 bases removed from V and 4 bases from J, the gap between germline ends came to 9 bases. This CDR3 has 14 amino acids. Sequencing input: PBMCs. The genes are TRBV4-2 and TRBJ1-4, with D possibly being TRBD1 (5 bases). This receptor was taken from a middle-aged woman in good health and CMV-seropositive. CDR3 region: CASSHPGGNEKLFF. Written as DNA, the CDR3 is TGTGCCAGCAGCCATCCGGGGGGTAATGAAAAACTGTTTTTT.